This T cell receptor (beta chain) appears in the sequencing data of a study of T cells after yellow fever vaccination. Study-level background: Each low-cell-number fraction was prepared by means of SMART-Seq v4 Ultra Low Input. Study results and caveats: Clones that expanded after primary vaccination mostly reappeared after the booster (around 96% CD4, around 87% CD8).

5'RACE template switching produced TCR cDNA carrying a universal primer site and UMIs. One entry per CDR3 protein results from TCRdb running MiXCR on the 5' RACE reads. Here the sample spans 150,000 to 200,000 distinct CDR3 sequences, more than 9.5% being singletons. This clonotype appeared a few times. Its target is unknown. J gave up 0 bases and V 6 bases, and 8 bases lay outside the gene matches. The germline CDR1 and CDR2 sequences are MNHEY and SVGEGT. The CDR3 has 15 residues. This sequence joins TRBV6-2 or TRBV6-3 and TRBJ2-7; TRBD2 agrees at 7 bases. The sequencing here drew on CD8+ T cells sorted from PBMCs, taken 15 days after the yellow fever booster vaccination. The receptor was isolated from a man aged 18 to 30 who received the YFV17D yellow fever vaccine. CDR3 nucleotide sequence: TGTGCCAGCAGGGATAGCGGGCGGAACTCCTACGAGCAGTACGTC. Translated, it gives CASRDSGRNSYEQYV.